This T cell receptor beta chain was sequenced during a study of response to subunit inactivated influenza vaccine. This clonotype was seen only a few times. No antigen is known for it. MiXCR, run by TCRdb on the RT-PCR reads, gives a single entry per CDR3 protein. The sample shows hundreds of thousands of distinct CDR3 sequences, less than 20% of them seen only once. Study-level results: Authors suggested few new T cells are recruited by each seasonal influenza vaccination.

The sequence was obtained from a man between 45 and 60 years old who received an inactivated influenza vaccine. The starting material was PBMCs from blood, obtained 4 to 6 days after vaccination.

CDR3 in amino acids: CASSYVQDQETQYF. The CDR3 DNA reads TGTGCCAGCAGTTACGTTCAGGACCAAGAGACCCAGTACTTC. V and J are TRBV6-2 or TRBV6-3 and TRBJ2-5, with D hard to call. Germline CDR1 reads MNHEY; CDR2 reads SVGEGT. CDR3 size: 14 residues. Trimming pared 2 bases from V and 0 bases from J, leaving 7 bases between.